These 8 T cell receptor beta chains came from one sample sequenced in a study of blood T cell repertoires in COVID-19. The method was immunoSEQ multiplex PCR; TCRdb's version includes in-frame clones alone and lacks a portion of them. Of approximately 260,000 clones in the sample, approximately 90% are singletons; the top ten hold over 6%. Sequencing was performed on PBMCs or T cells enriched from blood (not recorded which). Source of these receptors: a young woman with acute COVID-19.

This chain connects TRBV5-1 to TRBJ2-7, with TRBD2 matching 7 bases. Germline trimming cut 0 bases from V and 0 bases from J; bases unmatched to any gene: 0. CDR3 length: 14 amino acids. From germline, CDR1 is SGHRS and CDR2 YFSETQ. The CDR3 spells CASSLAGGSYEQYF. The CDR3 region has the DNA TGCGCCAGCAGCTTGGCGGGGGGCTCCTACGAGCAGTACTTC. The complete variable domain, with remaining parts taken from reference TRBV5-1 and TRBJ2-7, reads KAGVTQTPRYLIKTRGQQVTLSCSPISGHRSVSWYQQTPGQGLQFLFEYFSETQRNKGNFPGRFSGRQFSNSRSEMNVSTLELGDSALYLCASSLAGGSYEQYFGPGTRLTVT.

The chain couples TRBV7-9 to TRBJ1-2; possible D gene TRBD1, 5 bases. The germline V gene encodes CDR1 SEHNR and CDR2 FQNEAQ (reference sequence). With 5 bases removed from V and 2 bases from J, the gap between germline ends came to 21 bases. The CDR3 has 17 amino acids. The CDR3 protein is CASSPPSGGIINYGYTF. The CDR3 bases are TGTGCCAGCAGCCCCCCATCCGGGGGAATCATAAACTATGGCTACACCTTC.

Turning to this clone: This same CDR3 is encoded by further DNA sequences in the sample. This chain joins TRBV6-1 and TRBJ1-5; no firm D call. Per germline, CDR1 MNHNS and CDR2 SASEGT. This CDR3 is built from 13 residues. V was cut by 0 bases and J by 3 bases, with 3 bases left in between. The CDR3 sequence is CASSEALNQPQHF. For the CDR3, the DNA is TGTGCCAGCAGTGAAGCTCTCAATCAGCCCCAGCATTTT.

V is TRBV7-3 and J is TRBJ2-5; D might be TRBD1 (6 bases). This CDR3 is built from 15 residues. Germline V gene data show CDR1 as SGHTA and CDR2 as FQGTGA. V shed 4 bases and J shed 5 bases, with 17 bases lying between them. CDR3 DNA: TGTGCCAGCAGCTCAAGCTCAGGGGCGGATGAGACCCAGTACTTC. Translating it yields CASSSSSGADETQYF.

The chain uses TRBV3-1 (or the pseudogene TRBV3-2) and TRBJ1-4; D remains unclear. Germline V gene lookup returns CDR1 LGHDT and CDR2 YNNKEL (reference sequence). The CDR3 totals 14 residues. V was trimmed by 4 bases and J by 0 bases, leaving 6 bases between them. The CDR3 sequence is CASSLRATNEKLFF. The CDR3 nucleotides read TGTGCCAGCAGCCTAAGAGCAACTAATGAAAAACTGTTTTTT.

The chain uses TRBV6-5 and TRBJ2-7, with TRBD1 matching 10 bases. The CDR3 spans 15 residues. Germline CDR1 is MNHEY and CDR2 is SVGAGI. Unmatched junction bases numbered 8, after V lost 6 bases and J lost 3 bases. CDR3 bases: TGTGCCAGCAGGAGCCCGGGACAGGGGATCTACGAGCAGTACTTC. Protein: CASRSPGQGIYEQYF.

The V call is TRBV28, the J call TRBJ2-7, with 8 bases identical to TRBD1. Germline lookup yields CDR1 MDHEN and CDR2 SYDVKM. The CDR3 is 12 residues long. V shed 5 bases, J shed 5 bases, and the junction held 2 bases outside the gene matches. CDR3 sequence: CASSPGGDEQYF. The CDR3 coding sequence is TGTGCCAGCAGTCCAGGGGGCGACGAGCAGTACTTC.

The chain combines TRBV19 with TRBJ2-1; 10 bases are a match to TRBD2. Germline V lookup: CDR1 LNHDA, CDR2 SQIVND (reference sequence). The CDR3 is 15 amino acids. The trim removed 1 base at V and 10 bases at J, leaving 7 bases unmatched. CDR3 DNA: TGTGCCAGTAGTATAGGTCTAGCGGGAGTTTGGGAGCAGTTCTTC. It yields the protein CASSIGLAGVWEQFF.